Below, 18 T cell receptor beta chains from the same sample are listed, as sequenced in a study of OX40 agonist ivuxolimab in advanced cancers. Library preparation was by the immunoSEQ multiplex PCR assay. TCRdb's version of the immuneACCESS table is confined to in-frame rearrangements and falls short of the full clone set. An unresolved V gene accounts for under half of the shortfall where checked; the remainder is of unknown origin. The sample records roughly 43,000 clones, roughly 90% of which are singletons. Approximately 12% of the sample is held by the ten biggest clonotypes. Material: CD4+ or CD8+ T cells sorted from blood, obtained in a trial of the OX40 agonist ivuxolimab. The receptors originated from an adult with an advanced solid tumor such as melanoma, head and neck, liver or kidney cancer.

The CDR3 sequence: CASRPTGWGDGAFF. DNA of the CDR3: TGTGCCAGCAGGCCGACAGGTTGGGGCGATGGAGCTTTCTTT. The chain combines TRBV6-5 with TRBJ1-1; TRBD1 might be the D (6 bases). Trimming stripped 6 bases from V and 10 bases from J, with 21 bases between. Germline CDR1 is MNHEY and CDR2 is SVGAGI. This CDR3 is built from 14 residues.

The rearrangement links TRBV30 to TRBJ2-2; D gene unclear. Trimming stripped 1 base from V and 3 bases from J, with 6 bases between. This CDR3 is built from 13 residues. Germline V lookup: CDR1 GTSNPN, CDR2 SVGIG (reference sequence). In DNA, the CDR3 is TGTGCCTGGAGTGACCGGGACACCGGGGAGCTGTTTTTT. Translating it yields CAWSDRDTGELFF. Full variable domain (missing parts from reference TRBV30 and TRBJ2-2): SQTIHQWPATLVQPVGSPLSLECTVEGTSNPNLYWYRQAAGRGLQLLFYSVGIGQISSEVPQNLSASRPQDRQFILSSKKLLLSDSGFYLCAWSDRDTGELFFGEGSRLTVL.

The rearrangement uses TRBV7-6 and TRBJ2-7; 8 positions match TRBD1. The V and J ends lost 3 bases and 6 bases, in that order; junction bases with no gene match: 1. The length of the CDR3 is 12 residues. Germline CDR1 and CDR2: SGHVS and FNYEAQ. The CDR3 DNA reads TGTGCCAGCAGCTTGACAGGGGCCGAGCAGTACTTC. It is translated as CASSLTGAEQYF.

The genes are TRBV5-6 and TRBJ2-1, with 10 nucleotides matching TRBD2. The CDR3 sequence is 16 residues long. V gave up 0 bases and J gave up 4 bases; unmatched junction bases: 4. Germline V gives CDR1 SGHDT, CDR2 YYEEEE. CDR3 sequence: CASSLGLAGDYNEQFF. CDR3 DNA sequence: TGTGCCAGCAGCTTGGGTCTAGCGGGAGATTACAATGAGCAGTTCTTC.

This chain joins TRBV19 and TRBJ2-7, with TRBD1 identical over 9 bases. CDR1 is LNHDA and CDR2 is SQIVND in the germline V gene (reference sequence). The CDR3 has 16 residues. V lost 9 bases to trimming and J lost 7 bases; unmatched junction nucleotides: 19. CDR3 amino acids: CARSRGRGGQGDEQYF. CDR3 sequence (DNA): TGTGCCAGAAGCCGCGGAAGGGGGGGACAGGGCGATGAGCAGTACTTC.

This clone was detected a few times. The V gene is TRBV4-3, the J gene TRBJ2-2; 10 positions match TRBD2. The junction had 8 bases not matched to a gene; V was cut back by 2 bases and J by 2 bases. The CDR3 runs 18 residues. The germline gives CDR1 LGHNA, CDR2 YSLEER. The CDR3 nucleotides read TGCGCCAGCAGCCAATCTACTAGCGGGGATACTAACACCGGGGAGCTGTTTTTT. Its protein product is CASSQSTSGDTNTGELFF.

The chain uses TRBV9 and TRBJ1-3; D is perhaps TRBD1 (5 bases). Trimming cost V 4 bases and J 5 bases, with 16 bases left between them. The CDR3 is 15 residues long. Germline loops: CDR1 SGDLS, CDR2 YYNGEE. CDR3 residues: CASSPQTGGRNTIYF. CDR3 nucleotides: TGTGCCAGCAGCCCTCAGACGGGGGGTCGAAACACCATATATTTT.

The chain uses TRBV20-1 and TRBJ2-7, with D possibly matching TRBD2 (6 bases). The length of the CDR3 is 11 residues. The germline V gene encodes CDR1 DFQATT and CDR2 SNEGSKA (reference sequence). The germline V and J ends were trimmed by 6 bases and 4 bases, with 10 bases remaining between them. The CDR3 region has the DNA TGCAGTGCAGGGAGGAAGTACGAGCAGTACTTC. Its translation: CSAGRKYEQYF.

CDR3 in amino acids: CASSFGQDEQYF. The CDR3 DNA follows: TGTGCCAGCAGCTTCGGACAGGACGAGCAGTACTTC. The chain employs TRBV5-6 and TRBJ2-7; 7 bases fit TRBD1. Trimming took 2 bases from V and 5 from J; bases not matched to a gene: 1. CDR3 size: 12 residues. Per germline, CDR1 SGHDT and CDR2 YYEEEE.

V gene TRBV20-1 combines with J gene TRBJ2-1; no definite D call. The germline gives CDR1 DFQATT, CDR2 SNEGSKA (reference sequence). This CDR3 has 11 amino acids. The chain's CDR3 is CSRESYNEQFF. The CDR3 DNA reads TGCAGCCGAGAGAGCTACAATGAGCAGTTCTTC.

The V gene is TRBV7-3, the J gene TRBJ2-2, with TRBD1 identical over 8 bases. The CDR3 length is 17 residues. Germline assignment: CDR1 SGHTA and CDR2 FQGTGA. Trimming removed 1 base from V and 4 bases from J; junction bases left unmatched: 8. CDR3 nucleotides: TGTGCCAGCAGCTTAAATATGTGGACAGGGTTCACCGGGGAGCTGTTTTTT. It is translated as CASSLNMWTGFTGELFF.

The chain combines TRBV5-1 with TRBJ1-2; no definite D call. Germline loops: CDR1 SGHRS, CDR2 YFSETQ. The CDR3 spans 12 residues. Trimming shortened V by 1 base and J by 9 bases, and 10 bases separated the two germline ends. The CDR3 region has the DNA TGCGCCAGCAGCTTGCCTGCGGGGAGCTACACCTTC. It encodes CASSLPAGSYTF.

The CDR3 DNA reads TGTGCCAGCAGGGGGACAGGGCAACCCCGTGGGAATTCACCCCTCCACTTT. Protein product: CASRGTGQPRGNSPLHF. This rearrangement joins TRBV25-1 to TRBJ1-6; 9 nucleotides agree with TRBD1. Trimming cost V 6 bases and J 7 bases; bases outside gene matches: 13. CDR3 length equals 17 residues. In germline, CDR1 is MGHDK, CDR2 SYGVNS.

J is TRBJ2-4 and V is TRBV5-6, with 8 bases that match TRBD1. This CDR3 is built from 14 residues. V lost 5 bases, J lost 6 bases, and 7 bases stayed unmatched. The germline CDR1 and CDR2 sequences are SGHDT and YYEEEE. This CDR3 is CASSLGTGINIQYF. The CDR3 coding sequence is TGTGCCAGCAGTCTTGGGACAGGAATAAACATTCAGTACTTC.

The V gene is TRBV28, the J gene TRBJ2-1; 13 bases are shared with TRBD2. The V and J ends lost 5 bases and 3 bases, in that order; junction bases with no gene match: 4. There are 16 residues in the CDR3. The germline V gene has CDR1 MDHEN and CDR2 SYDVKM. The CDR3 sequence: CASSLGLAGNYNEQFF. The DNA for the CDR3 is TGTGCCAGCAGTCTGGGACTAGCGGGAAACTACAATGAGCAGTTCTTC.

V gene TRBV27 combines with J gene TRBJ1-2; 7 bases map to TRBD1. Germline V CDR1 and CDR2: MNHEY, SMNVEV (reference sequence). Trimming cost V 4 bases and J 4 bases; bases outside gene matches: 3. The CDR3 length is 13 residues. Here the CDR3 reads CASSYGDSYGYTF. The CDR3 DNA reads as TGTGCCAGCAGTTACGGGGACAGCTATGGCTACACCTTC.

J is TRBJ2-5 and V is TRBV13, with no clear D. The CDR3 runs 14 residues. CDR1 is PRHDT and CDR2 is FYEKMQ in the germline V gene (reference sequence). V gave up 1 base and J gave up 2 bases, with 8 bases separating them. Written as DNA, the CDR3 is TGTGCCAGCAGCTTAGCCACCGGACAAGAGACCCAGTACTTC. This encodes CASSLATGQETQYF. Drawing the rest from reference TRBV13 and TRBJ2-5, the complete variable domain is AAGVIQSPRHLIKEKRETATLKCYPIPRHDTVYWYQQGPGQDPQFLISFYEKMQSDKGSIPDRFSAQQFSDYHSELNMSSLELGDSALYFCASSLATGQETQYFGPGTRLLVL.

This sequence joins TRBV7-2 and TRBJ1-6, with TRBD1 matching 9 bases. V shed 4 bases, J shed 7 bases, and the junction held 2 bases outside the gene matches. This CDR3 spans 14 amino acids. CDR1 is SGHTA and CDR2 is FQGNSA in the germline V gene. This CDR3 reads CASSSGTGNSPLHF. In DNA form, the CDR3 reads TGTGCCAGCAGCTCCGGGACAGGGAATTCACCCCTCCACTTT.